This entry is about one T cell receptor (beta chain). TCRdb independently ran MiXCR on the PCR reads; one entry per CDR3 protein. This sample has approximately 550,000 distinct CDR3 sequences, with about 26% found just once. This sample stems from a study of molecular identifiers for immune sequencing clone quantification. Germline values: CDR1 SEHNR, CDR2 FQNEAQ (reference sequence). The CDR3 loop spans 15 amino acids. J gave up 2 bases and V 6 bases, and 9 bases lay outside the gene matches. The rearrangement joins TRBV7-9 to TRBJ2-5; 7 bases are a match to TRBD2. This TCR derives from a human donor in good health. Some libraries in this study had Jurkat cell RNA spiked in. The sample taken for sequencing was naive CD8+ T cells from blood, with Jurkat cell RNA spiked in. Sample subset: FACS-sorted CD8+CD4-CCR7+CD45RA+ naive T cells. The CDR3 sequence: CASRGSGGTQETQYF. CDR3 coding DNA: TGTGCCAGCAGAGGTTCGGGAGGCACACAAGAGACCCAGTACTTC.